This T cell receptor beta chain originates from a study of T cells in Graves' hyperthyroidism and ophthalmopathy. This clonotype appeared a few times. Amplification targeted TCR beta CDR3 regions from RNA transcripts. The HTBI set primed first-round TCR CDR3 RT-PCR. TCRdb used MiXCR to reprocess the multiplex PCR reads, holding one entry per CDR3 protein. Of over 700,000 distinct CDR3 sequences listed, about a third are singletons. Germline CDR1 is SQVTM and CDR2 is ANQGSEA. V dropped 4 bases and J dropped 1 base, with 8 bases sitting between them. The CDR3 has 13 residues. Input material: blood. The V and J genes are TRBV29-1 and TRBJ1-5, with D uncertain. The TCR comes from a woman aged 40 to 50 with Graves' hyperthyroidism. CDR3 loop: CSVVSQSNQPQHF. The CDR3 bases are TGCAGCGTTGTTTCCCAGAGCAATCAGCCCCAGCATTTT. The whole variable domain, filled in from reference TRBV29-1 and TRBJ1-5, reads SAVISQKPSRDICQRGTSLTIQCQVDSQVTMMFWYRQQPGQSLTLIATANQGSEATYESGFVIDKFPISRPNLTFSTLTVSNMSPEDSSIYLCSVVSQSNQPQHFGDGTRLSIL.